Below are 17 T cell receptor beta chains sequenced from a single sample in a study of glioma-infiltrating T cells after dendritic cell vaccination. Sequenced by immunoSEQ multiplex PCR; TCRdb stores in-frame clones only, minus some. In the table there are more than 85,000 clones, over 65% of which are singletons. Sequenced material: blood, taken before dendritic cell vaccination. The receptor source for this set is a human donor with glioblastoma.

This clone was observed a few times. The rearrangement joins TRBV30 to TRBJ2-2; maybe TRBD2 (5 bases). Germline V lookup: CDR1 GTSNPN, CDR2 SVGIG (reference sequence). Trimming took 5 bases from V and 6 from J, leaving 13 bases between them. CDR3 length equals 13 residues. CDR3 coding DNA: TGTGCCTGGTACACGGGGAAGGCCGGGGAGCTGTTTTTT. Translating it yields CAWYTGKAGELFF.

This chain connects TRBV30 to TRBJ2-4; possibly TRBD2 for D (6 bases). The germline V and J ends were trimmed by 0 bases and 0 bases, with 12 bases remaining between them. The CDR3 has 16 residues. Germline CDR1 and CDR2: GTSNPN and SVGIG (reference sequence). CDR3: CAWSVAGYLAKNIQYF. The CDR3 DNA sequence: TGTGCCTGGAGTGTTGCGGGGTATCTAGCCAAAAACATTCAGTACTTC. Based on the CDR3 plus reference TRBV30 and TRBJ2-4, the full variable domain is SQTIHQWPATLVQPVGSPLSLECTVEGTSNPNLYWYRQAAGRGLQLLFYSVGIGQISSEVPQNLSASRPQDRQFILSSKKLLLSDSGFYLCAWSVAGYLAKNIQYFGAGTRLSVL.

The J gene is TRBJ1-2, the V gene TRBV6-1, with a weak D call TRBD1 (5 bases). CDR1 MNHNS and CDR2 SASEGT come from the germline V gene. Trimming pared 3 bases from V and 4 bases from J, leaving 18 bases between. The CDR3 has 16 residues. The CDR3 spells CASSDGGYGESYGYTF. The CDR3, as DNA: TGTGCCAGCAGTGACGGGGGTTACGGGGAAAGCTATGGCTACACCTTC.

The rearrangement uses TRBV7-9 and TRBJ1-4; D is ambiguous. The CDR3 has 15 residues. V was cut by 4 bases and J by 7 bases, with 16 bases left in between. Germline V CDR1 and CDR2: SEHNR, FQNEAQ (reference sequence). The CDR3 coding sequence is TGTGCCAGCAGCTCATCCCTCGACGGCGGTGAAAAACTGTTTTTT. Residues: CASSSSLDGGEKLFF.

V usage is TRBV5-6 and J usage is TRBJ2-7; 16 bases map to TRBD2. The CDR3 runs 17 residues. Germline V lookup: CDR1 SGHDT, CDR2 YYEEEE. With V trimmed by 2 bases and J by 4 bases, 6 bases remained unmatched. DNA of the CDR3: TGTGCCAGCAGCTTCCGGGGACTAGCGGGAGGGCCGTACGAGCAGTACTTC. This translates into CASSFRGLAGGPYEQYF.

This rearrangement joins TRBV5-1 to TRBJ1-4; D not resolved. CDR1 and CDR2 from the germline V gene are SGHRS and YFSETQ. Trimming took off 4 bases at V and 8 bases at J, with 18 bases between the two ends. This CDR3 is built from 15 residues. CDR3 nucleotide sequence: TGCGCCAGCAGCCCGGAGGCCGGTCAGGAGGAAAAACTGTTTTTT. Protein sequence: CASSPEAGQEEKLFF.

The chain recombines TRBV5-4 with TRBJ2-5, with 14 bases matching TRBD2. Germline CDR1 reads SGHNT; CDR2 reads YYREEE (reference sequence). With V trimmed by 0 bases and J by 4 bases, 5 bases remained unmatched. This CDR3 is 17 amino acids long. The CDR3, as DNA: TGTGCCAGCAGCTTGGCTGGACTAGCGGGAGGCTCAGAGACCCAGTACTTC. Amino acid sequence: CASSLAGLAGGSETQYF.

The V and J genes are TRBV5-4 and TRBJ2-5, with 7 bases matching TRBD1. The germline CDR1 and CDR2 sequences are SGHNT and YYREEE (reference sequence). This CDR3 comprises 15 residues. V was pared by 4 bases and J by 2 bases, with 8 bases of the junction left unmatched. CDR3 residues: CASSAPGTAQETQYF. As DNA, the CDR3 is TGTGCCAGCAGCGCACCCGGGACAGCTCAAGAGACCCAGTACTTC.

This clone occurred a few times. CDR3 nucleotides: TGTGCCAGCAGAGACGGGGCTAACTATGGCTACACCTTC. Its translation: CASRDGANYGYTF. This chain joins TRBV6-5 and TRBJ1-2; D not certain. Trimming shortened V by 6 bases and J by 0 bases, and 8 bases separated the two germline ends. The V gene's germline CDR1 is MNHEY and CDR2 SVGAGI. The CDR3 is made up of 13 amino acids.

This sequence joins TRBV7-3 and TRBJ2-3; D is unclear. V dropped 2 bases and J dropped 1 base, with 16 bases sitting between them. Germline V gene sequence: CDR1 SGHTA, CDR2 FQGTGA. The CDR3 spans 17 residues. The CDR3 bases are TGTGCCAGCAGCTTATTGGGCCCCACGGTCGGCACAGATACGCAGTATTTT. Translation gives CASSLLGPTVGTDTQYF.

This chain joins TRBV6-5 and TRBJ2-5; tentatively, D is TRBD2 (6 bases). The ends were cut back, 2 bases at V and 5 bases at J, with 6 bases in the middle. Germline values: CDR1 MNHEY, CDR2 SVGAGI. This CDR3 spans 12 amino acids. The CDR3 loop is CASSYGGETQYF. CDR3 nucleotide sequence: TGTGCCAGCAGTTACGGGGGGGAGACCCAGTACTTC.

The chain has TRBV18 and TRBJ1-1; 10 bases align to TRBD1. Germline-derived CDR1 and CDR2 are KGHSH and LQKENI. V shed 8 bases and J 0 bases; nucleotides not matched to a gene: 3. The CDR3 is made up of 14 amino acids. In nucleotides, the CDR3 is TGTGCCAGCCGTGGACAGGGGGTGAACACTGAAGCTTTCTTT. Its protein product is CASRGQGVNTEAFF.

The rearrangement uses TRBV7-3 and TRBJ2-6; no firm D call. The germline gives CDR1 SGHTA, CDR2 FQGTGA. The CDR3 is made up of 16 amino acids. The V gene lost 2 bases and the J gene lost 0 bases, with 8 bases spanning the gap. The CDR3 region is CASSLGRSSGANVLTF. Here the CDR3 DNA reads TGTGCCAGCAGCTTAGGGCGCTCCTCTGGGGCCAACGTCCTGACTTTC.

This clone was detected a few times. The CDR3, as DNA: TGTGCCAGCAGCCCCTCCAGGCGGGCCACCGGGGAGCTGTTTTTT. Amino acids: CASSPSRRATGELFF. The chain carries TRBV11-1 and TRBJ2-2; the D gene is possibly TRBD2 (5 bases). Between the trimmed V and J ends, which lost 5 bases and 4 bases, there was a span of 14 bases. The CDR3 spans 15 residues. Germline V gives CDR1 SGHAT, CDR2 FQDESV (reference sequence). Full variable domain (rest looked up from reference TRBV11-1 and TRBJ2-2): EAEVAQSPRYKITEKSQAVAFWCDPISGHATLYWYRQILGQGPELLVQFQDESVVDDSQLPKDRFSAERLKGVDSTLKIQPAELGDSAMYLCASSPSRRATGELFFGEGSRLTVL.

The CDR3 protein is CASSLTSGMLTQYF. The CDR3 DNA reads as TGCGCCAGCAGCTTGACTAGCGGGATGTTGACCCAGTACTTC. The gene calls are TRBV5-1 and TRBJ2-5; 10 bases map to TRBD2. This CDR3 has 14 residues. J gave up 7 bases and V 1 base, and 4 bases lay outside the gene matches. Germline CDR1 and CDR2: SGHRS and YFSETQ.

The chain has TRBV5-6 and TRBJ2-7, with 7 bases matching TRBD1. This CDR3 is 15 amino acids long. V dropped 0 bases and J dropped 4; count of bases not matched to a gene: 7. Per germline, CDR1 SGHDT and CDR2 YYEEEE. The CDR3 reads CASSLEGTAVYEQYF. CDR3 in DNA: TGTGCCAGCAGCTTGGAGGGGACAGCCGTTTACGAGCAGTACTTC.

This clone occurred a few times. This chain joins TRBV27 and TRBJ1-3, with 7 bases lining up with TRBD1. Germline values: CDR1 MNHEY, CDR2 SMNVEV (reference sequence). After removal of 5 bases from V and 2 bases from J, the junction contained 3 bases not matched to a gene. CDR3 length equals 14 residues. As DNA, the CDR3 is TGTGCCAGCAGTCTGACAGGGCCTGGAAACACCATATATTTT. Its translation: CASSLTGPGNTIYF.